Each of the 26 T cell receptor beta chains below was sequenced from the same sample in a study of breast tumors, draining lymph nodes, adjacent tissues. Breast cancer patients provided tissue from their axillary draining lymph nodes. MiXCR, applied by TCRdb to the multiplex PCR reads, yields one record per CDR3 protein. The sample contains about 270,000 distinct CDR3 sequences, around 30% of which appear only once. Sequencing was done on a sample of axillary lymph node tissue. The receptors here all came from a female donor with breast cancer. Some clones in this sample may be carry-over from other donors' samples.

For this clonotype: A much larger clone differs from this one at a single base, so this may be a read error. CDR3 sequence: CSASRAYEQYF. The CDR3 DNA follows: TGCAGTGCGAGCAGAGCTTACGAGCAGTACTTC. The chain has TRBV20-1 and TRBJ2-7, with D uncertain. The germline V gene encodes CDR1 DFQATT and CDR2 SNEGSKA (reference sequence). This CDR3 is 11 amino acids long. Trimming pared 6 bases from V and 4 bases from J, leaving 10 bases between.

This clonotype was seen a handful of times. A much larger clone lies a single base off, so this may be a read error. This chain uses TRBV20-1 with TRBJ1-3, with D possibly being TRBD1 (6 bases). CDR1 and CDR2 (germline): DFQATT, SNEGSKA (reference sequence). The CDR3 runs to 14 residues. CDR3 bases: TGCAGTGCTAGTTCTGGGACAACTGGAACCACCATATATTTT. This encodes CSASSGTTGTTIYF.

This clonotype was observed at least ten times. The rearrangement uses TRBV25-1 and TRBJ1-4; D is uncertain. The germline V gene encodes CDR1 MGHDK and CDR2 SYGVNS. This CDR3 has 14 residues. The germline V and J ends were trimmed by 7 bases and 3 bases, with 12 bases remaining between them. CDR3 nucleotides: TGTGCCAGCACCCCGAATTCGGCTAATGAAAAACTGTTTTTT. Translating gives CASTPNSANEKLFF.

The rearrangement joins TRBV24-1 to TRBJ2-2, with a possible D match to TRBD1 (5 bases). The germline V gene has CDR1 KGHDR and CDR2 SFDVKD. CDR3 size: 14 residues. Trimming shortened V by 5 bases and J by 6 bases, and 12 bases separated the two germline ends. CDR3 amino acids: CATSGGWGAGELFF. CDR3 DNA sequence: TGTGCCACCAGTGGGGGTTGGGGCGCCGGGGAGCTGTTTTTT.

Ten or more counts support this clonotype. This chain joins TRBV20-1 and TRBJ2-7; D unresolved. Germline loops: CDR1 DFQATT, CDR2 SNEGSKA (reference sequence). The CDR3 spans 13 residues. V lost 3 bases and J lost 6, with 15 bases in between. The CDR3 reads CSASFLATGEQYF. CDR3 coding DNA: TGCAGTGCTAGTTTTCTCGCGACCGGCGAGCAGTACTTC.

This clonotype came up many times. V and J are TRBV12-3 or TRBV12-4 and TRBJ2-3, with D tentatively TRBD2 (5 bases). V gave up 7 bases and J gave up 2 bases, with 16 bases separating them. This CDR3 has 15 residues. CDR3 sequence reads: CASTRRVSSTDTQYF. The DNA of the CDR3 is TGTGCCAGCACCCGGCGGGTTTCCTCCACAGATACGCAGTATTTT.

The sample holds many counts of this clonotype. The CDR3 loop reads CASSLNAGETQYF. The CDR3 DNA is TGTGCCAGCAGCCTAAACGCGGGAGAGACCCAGTACTTC. The V gene is TRBV7-8, the J gene TRBJ2-5, with a possible D match to TRBD2 (5 bases). Germline lookup yields CDR1 SGHVS and CDR2 FQNEAQ. The CDR3 consists of 13 residues. The V gene lost 5 bases and the J gene lost 4 bases, with 11 bases spanning the gap. Supplemented by reference TRBV7-8 and TRBJ2-5, the full variable domain reads GAGVSQSPRYKVAKRGQDVALRCDPISGHVSLFWYQQALGQGPEFLTYFQNEAQLDKSGLPSDRFFAERPEGSVSTLKIQRTQQEDSAVYLCASSLNAGETQYFGPGTRLLVL.

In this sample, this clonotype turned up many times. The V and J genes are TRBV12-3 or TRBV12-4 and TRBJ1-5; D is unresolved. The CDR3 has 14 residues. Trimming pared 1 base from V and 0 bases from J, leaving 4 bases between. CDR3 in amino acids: CASSLVNSNQPQHF. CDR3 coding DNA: TGTGCCAGCAGTTTAGTCAATAGCAATCAGCCCCAGCATTTT.

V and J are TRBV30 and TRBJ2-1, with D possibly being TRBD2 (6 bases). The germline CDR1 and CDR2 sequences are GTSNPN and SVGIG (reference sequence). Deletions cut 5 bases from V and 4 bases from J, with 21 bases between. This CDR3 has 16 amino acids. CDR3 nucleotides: TGTGCCTGGGCCCCTTTGACTAGAGGACTGTACAATGAGCAGTTCTTC. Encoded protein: CAWAPLTRGLYNEQFF.

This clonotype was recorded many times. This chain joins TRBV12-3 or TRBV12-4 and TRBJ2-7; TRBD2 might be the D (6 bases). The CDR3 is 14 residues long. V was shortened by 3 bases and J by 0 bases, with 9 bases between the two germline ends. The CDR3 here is CASSFLDYSYEQYF. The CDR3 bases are TGTGCCAGCAGTTTCTTGGACTACTCCTACGAGCAGTACTTC.

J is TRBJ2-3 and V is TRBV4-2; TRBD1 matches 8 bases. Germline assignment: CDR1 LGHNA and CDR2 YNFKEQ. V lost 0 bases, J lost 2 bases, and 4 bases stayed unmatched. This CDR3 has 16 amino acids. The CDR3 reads CASSQEQGAVTDTQYF. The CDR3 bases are TGTGCCAGCAGCCAAGAGCAGGGGGCAGTCACAGATACGCAGTATTTT.

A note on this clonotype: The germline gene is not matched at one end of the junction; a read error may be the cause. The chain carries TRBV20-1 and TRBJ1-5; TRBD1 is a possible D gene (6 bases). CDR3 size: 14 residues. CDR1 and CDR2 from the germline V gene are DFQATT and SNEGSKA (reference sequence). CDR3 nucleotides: TGCAGTGCTTCCTCTCGAGGTGGAGGACAGCCCCGGCATTTT. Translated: CSASSRGGGQPRHF.

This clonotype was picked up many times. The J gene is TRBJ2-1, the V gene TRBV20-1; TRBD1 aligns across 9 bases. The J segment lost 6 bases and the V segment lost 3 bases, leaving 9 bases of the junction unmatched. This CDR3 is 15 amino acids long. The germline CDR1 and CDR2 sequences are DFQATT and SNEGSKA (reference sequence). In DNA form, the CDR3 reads TGCAGTGCTAGGACCCCCGGGACAGGGATCAATGAGCAGTTCTTC. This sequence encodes CSARTPGTGINEQFF.

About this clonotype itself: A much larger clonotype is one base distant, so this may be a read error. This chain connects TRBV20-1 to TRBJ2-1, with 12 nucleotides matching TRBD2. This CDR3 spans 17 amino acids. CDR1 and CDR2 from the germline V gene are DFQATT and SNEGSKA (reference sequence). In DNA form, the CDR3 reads TGCAGTGCTCGCCGACTAGCGGGAGCCGGCCCCTACGATGAGCAGTTCTTC. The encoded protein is CSARRLAGAGPYDEQFF.

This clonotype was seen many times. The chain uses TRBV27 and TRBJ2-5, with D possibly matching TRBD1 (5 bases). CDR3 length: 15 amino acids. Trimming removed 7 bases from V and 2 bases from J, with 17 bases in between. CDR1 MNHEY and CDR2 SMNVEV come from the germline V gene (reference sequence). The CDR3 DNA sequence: TGTGCCAGCAAGCGACAGACGGCACTTCAAGAGACCCAGTACTTC. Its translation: CASKRQTALQETQYF.

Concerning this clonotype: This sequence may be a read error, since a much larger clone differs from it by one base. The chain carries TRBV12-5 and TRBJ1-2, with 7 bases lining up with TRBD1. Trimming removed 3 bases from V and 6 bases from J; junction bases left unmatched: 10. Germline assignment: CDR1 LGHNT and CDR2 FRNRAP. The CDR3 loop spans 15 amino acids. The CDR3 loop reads CASGFGITGADGYTF. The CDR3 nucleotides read TGTGCTAGTGGTTTTGGGATTACAGGGGCAGATGGCTACACCTTC.

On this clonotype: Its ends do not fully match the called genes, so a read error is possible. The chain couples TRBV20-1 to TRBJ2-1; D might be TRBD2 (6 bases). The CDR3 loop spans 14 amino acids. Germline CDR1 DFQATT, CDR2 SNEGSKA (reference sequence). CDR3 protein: CSTRDLAEGNEQFF. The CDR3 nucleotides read TGCAGTACTAGAGATCTGGCGGAGGGCAATGAGCAGTTCTTC.

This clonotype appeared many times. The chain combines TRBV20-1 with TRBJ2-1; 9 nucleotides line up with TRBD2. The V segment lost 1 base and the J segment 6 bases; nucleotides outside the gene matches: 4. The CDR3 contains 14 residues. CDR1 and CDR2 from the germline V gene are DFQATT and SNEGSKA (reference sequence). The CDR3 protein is CSARALAGINEQFF. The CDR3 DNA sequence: TGCAGTGCTAGAGCCCTAGCGGGAATCAATGAGCAGTTCTTC.

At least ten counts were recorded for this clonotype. The CDR3 nucleotides read TGTGCCAGCAGCAAAACAGGGTCAGGGAATTCACCCCTCCACTTT. Amino acids: CASSKTGSGNSPLHF. The chain joins TRBV3-1 to TRBJ1-6, with D maybe TRBD1 (6 bases). CDR1 and CDR2 from the germline V gene are LGHDT and YNNKEL (reference sequence). The CDR3 has 15 amino acids. Trimming removed 5 bases at V and 7 bases at J, with 15 bases between.

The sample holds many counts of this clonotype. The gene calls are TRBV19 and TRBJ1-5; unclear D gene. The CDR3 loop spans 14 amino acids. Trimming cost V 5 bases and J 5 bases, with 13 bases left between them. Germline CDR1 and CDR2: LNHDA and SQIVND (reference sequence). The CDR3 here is CASSPGGRDQPQHF. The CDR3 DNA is TGTGCCAGTAGTCCGGGAGGGAGAGATCAGCCCCAGCATTTT.

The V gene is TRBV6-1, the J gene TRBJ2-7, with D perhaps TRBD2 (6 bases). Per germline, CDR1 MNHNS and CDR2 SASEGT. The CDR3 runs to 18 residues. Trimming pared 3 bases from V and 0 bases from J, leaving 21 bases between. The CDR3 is CASSDQGKALAHSYEQYF. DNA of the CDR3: TGTGCCAGCAGTGACCAGGGAAAGGCACTAGCCCACTCCTACGAGCAGTACTTC.

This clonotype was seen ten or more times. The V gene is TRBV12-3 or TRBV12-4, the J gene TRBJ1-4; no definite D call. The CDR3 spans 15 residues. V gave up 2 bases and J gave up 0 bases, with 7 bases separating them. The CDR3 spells CASSLIAATNEKLFF. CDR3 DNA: TGTGCCAGCAGTTTAATCGCCGCAACTAATGAAAAACTGTTTTTT.

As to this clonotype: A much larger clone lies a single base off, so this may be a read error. The CDR3 loop is CASGFGGGSYNEQFF. CDR3 nucleotide sequence: TGTGCTAGTGGTTTCGGCGGGGGGTCCTACAATGAGCAGTTCTTC. The rearrangement uses TRBV12-5 and TRBJ2-1; 8 positions agree with TRBD2. Germline V gene data show CDR1 as LGHNT and CDR2 as FRNRAP. The CDR3 is made up of 15 amino acids. With V trimmed by 3 bases and J by 1 base, 2 bases remained unmatched.

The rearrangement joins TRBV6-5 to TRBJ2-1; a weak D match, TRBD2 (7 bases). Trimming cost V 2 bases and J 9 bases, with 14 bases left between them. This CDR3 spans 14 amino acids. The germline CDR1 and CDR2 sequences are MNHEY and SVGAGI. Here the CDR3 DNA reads TGTGCCAGCAGTTACAGGGGGGAGGGGAGTGAGCAGTTCTTC. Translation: CASSYRGEGSEQFF.

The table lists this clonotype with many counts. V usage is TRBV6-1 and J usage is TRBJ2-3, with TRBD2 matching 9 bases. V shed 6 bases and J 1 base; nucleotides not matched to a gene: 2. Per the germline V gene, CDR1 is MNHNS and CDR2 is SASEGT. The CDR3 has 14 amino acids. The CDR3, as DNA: TGTGCCAGCAGAGCGGGAGGAGGCACAGATACGCAGTATTTT. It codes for CASRAGGGTDTQYF.

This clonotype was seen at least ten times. This chain's CDR3 is CASEQGSEKLFF. The CDR3 nucleotides are TGTGCCAGTGAACAGGGGTCCGAAAAACTGTTTTTT. The V call is TRBV19, the J call TRBJ1-4, with 7 nucleotides matching TRBD1. The CDR3 loop spans 12 amino acids. Germline CDR1 is LNHDA and CDR2 is SQIVND (reference sequence). V lost 8 bases, J lost 8 bases, and 5 bases stayed unmatched.